This T cell receptor (beta chain) originates from a study of naive and memory T cell subsets. As to this clonotype: Its target is unknown.

As for treatment: skin biopsy from PPD injection site in Mantoux-positive individual. The library had UMIs added by 3' ligation of an oligonucleotide to TCR cDNA. Tuberculin skin test biopsies were taken where PPD was injected in Mantoux-positive people. Cells were not sorted; total RNA input targeted about 1 to 1000 ng. The SP2 primer and nested alpha and beta constant region primers amplified ligated cDNA in four rounds. TCRdb reprocessed the UMI-ligation and nested PCR reads via MiXCR and lists one record per CDR3 protein. This sample has around 20,000 distinct CDR3 sequences, with about 6% found just once. CDR1 and CDR2 (germline): MNHNS, SASEGT. This CDR3 has 13 residues. Trimming cost V 6 bases and J 1 base, with 9 bases left between them. General study points: This RNA-based method may be sensitive to activation-related transcript changes.

The V and J genes are TRBV6-1 and TRBJ1-1; D gene ambiguous. This specimen was skin, taken from a tuberculin skin test site. The sequence derives from an adult in good health. The CDR3 is CASRERKNTEAFF. As DNA, the CDR3 is TGTGCCAGCAGGGAAAGGAAGAACACTGAAGCTTTCTTT.